The text below deals with one T cell receptor beta chain. Germline lookup yields CDR1 SGHTA and CDR2 FQGNSA. With V trimmed by 4 bases and J by 0 bases, 7 bases remained unmatched. The CDR3 consists of 18 residues. The data originate from a study of blood T cell repertoires in COVID-19. TCRdb's table, derived via immunoSEQ multiplex PCR, lists solely in-frame clones and lacks some. The sample contains 65,000 to 85,000 clones, 75% to 90% of which appear only once. The source of this sequence is a man aged 45-60 years with acute or convalescent COVID-19. The sequenced sample consisted of peripheral blood. The V and J genes are TRBV7-2 and TRBJ2-6; TRBD1 aligns across 9 bases. DNA of the CDR3: TGTGCCAGCAGCTCCCGGGACAGGGACTTCTCTGGGGCCAACGTCCTGACTTTC. It codes for CASSSRDRDFSGANVLTF.